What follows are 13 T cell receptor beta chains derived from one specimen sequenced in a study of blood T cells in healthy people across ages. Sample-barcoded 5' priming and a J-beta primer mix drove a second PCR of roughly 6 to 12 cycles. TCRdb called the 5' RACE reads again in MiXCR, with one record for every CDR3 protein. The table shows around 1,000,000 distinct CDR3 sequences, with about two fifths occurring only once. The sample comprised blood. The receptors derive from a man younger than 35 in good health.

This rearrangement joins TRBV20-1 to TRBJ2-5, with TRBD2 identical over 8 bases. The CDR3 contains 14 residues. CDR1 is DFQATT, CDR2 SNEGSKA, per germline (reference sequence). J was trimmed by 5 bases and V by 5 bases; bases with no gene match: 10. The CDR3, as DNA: TGCAGTGCTTTACCGGGACTAGACCGGGAGACCCAGTACTTC. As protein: CSALPGLDRETQYF.

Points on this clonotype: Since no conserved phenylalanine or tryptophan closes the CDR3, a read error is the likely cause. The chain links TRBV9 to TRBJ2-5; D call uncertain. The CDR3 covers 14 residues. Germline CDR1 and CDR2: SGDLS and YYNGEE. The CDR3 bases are TGTGCCAGCAGCCCAAACGCAGACCAAGAGGCCCAGTACTTA. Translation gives CASSPNADQEAQYL.

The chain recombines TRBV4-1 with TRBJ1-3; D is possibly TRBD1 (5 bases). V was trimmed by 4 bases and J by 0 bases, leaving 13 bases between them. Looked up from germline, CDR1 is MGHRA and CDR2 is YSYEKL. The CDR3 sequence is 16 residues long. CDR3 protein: CASSLRTGLSGNTIYF. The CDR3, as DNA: TGCGCCAGCAGCCTTAGGACGGGGCTCTCTGGAAACACCATATATTTT.

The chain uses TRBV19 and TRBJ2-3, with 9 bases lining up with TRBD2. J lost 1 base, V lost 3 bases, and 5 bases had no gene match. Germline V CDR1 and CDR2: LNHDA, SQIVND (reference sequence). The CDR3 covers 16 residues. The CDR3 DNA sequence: TGTGCCAGTAGTATTCGACTAGCGGTGGGCACAGATACGCAGTATTTT. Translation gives CASSIRLAVGTDTQYF.

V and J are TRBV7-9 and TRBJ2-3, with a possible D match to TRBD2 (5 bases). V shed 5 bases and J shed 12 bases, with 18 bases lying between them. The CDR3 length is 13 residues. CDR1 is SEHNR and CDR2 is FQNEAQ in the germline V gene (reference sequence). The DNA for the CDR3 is TGTGCCAGCAGCCCTCCGGGAACCCCATCCCAGTATTTT. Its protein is CASSPPGTPSQYF. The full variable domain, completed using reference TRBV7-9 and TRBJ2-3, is DTGVSQNPRHKITKRGQNVTFRCDPISEHNRLYWYRQTLGQGPEFLTYFQNEAQLEKSRLLSDRFSAERPKGSFSTLEIQRTEQGDSAMYLCASSPPGTPSQYFGPGTRLTVL.

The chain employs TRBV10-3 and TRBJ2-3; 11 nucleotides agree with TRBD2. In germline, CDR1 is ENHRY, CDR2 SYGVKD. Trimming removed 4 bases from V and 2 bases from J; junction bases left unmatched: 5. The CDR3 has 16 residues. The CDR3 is CAISAGLADFTDTQYF. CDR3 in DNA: TGTGCCATCAGTGCGGGACTAGCGGATTTCACAGATACGCAGTATTTT.

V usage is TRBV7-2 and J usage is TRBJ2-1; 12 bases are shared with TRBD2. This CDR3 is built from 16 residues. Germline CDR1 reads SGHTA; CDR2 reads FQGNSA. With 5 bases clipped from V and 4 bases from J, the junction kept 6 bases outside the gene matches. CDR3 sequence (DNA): TGTGCCAGCAGCCCCGAGGGACTAGCGGGTTACAATGAGCAGTTCTTC. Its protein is CASSPEGLAGYNEQFF.

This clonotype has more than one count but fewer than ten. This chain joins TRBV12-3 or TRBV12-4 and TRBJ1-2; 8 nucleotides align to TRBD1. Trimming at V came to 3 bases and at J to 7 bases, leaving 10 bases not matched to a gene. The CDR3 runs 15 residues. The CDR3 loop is CASSLDRDSKFGYTF. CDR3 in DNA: TGTGCCAGCAGTTTGGACAGGGACTCGAAGTTTGGCTACACCTTC.

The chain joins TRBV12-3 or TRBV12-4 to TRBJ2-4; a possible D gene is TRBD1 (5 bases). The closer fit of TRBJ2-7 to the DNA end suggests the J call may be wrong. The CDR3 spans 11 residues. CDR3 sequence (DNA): TGTGCCAGCCTAAGGGGTTACGAGCAGTACTTC. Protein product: CASLRGYEQYF.

CDR3 amino acids: CASSYSWLAGYDNEQFF. CDR3 nucleotides: TGTGCCAGCAGTTACTCCTGGCTAGCGGGGTATGACAATGAGCAGTTCTTC. V gene TRBV6-2 or TRBV6-3 combines with J gene TRBJ2-1; TRBD2 matches 9 bases. Germline V gene data show CDR1 as MNHEY and CDR2 as SVGEGT. The CDR3 totals 17 residues. V lost 0 bases, J lost 5 bases, and 8 bases stayed unmatched.

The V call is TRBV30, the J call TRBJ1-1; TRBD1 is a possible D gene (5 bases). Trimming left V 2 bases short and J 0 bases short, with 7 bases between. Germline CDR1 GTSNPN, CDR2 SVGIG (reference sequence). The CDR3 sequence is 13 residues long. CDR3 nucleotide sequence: TGTGCCTGGAGTTGGGGCATGAACACTGAAGCTTTCTTT. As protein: CAWSWGMNTEAFF.

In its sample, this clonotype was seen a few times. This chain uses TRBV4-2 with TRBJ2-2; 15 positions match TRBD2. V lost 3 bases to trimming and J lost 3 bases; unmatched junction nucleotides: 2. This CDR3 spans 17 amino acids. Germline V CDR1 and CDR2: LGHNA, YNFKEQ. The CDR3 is CASSQGLAGGYTGELFF. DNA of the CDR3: TGTGCCAGCAGCCAGGGACTAGCGGGGGGATACACCGGGGAGCTGTTTTTT.

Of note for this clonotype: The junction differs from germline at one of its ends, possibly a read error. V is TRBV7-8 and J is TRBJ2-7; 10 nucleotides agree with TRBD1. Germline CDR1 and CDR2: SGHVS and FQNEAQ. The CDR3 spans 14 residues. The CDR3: CASIWGTGAYEQYF. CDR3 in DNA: TGTGCTAGCATCTGGGGGACAGGGGCCTACGAGCAGTACTTC.